The entry that follows covers one TCR beta chain sequence. The antigen remains undetermined. At the time of sampling, donors were nominally healthy, though unrecorded immune exposures were likely. The data derive from a study of cytomegalovirus exposure and HLA in healthy donors. This CDR3 has 13 amino acids. V dropped 5 bases and J dropped 6 bases, with 11 bases sitting between them. Germline CDR1 LNHDA, CDR2 SQIVND (reference sequence). Findings and caveats of the study: Highest at DRB1 and lowest at HLA-C, TCR association rates differed among HLA loci in a later analysis. Researchers catalogued about 150 TCR beta chains as cytomegalovirus-associated. Another analysis was done later, and it associated roughly 15,000 TCR beta sequences with HLA alleles at 0.05 false discovery rate.

PCR involved 60 Vbeta and 13 Jbeta primers. Sequencing used immunoSEQ multiplex PCR; TCRdb keeps in-frame clones, though not all of them. The repertoire holds about 190,000 clones, with about an eighth as singletons. Material: PBMCs. This sequence originates from a man aged 45 to 65 in good health and CMV-seropositive. The chain has TRBV19 and TRBJ2-1; perhaps TRBD2 as D (6 bases). The CDR3, as DNA: TGTGCCAGTAGTCGGGACTTTATCAATGAGCAGTTCTTC. It specifies CASSRDFINEQFF.